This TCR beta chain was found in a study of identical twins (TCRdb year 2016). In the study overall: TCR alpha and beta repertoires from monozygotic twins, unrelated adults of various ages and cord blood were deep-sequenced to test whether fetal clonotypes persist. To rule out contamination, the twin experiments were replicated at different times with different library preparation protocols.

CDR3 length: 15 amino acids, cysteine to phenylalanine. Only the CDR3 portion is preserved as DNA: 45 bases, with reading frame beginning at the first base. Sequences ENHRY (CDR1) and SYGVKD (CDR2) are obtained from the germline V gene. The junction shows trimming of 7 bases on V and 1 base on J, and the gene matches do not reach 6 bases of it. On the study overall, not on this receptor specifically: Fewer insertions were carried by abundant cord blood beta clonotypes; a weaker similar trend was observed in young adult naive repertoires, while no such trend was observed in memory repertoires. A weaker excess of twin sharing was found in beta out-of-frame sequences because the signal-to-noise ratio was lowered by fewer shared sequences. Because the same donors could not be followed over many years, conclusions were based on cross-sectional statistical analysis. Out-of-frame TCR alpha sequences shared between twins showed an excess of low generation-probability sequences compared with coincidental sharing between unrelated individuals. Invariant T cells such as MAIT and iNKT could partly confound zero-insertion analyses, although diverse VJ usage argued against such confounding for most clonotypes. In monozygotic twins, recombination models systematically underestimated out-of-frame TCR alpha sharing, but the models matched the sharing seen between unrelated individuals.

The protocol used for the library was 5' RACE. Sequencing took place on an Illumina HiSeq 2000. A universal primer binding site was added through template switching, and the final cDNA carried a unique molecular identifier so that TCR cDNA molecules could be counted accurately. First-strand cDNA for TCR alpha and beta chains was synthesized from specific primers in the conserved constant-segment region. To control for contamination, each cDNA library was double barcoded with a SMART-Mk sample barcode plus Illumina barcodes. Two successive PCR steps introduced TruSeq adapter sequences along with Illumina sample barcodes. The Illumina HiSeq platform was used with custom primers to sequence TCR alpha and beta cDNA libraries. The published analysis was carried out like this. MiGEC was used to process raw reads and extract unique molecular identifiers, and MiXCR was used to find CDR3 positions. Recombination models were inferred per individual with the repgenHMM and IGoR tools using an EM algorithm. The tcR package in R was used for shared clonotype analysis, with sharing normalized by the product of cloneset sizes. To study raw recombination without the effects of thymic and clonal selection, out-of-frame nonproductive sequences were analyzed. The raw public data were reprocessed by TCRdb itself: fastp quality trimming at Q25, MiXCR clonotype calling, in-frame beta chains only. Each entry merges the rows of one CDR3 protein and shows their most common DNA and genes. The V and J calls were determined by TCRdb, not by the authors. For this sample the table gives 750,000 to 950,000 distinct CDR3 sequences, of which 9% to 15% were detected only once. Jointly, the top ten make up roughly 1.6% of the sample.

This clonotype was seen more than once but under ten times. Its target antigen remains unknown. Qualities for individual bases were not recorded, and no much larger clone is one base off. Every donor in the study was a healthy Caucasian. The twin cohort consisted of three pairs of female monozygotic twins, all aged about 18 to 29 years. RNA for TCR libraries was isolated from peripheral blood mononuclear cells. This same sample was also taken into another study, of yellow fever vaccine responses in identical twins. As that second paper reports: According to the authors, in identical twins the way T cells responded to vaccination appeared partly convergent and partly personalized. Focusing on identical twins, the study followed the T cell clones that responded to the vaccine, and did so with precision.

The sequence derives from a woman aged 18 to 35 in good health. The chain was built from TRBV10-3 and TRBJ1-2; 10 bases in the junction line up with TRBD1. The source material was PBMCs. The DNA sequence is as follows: TGTGCCATCACCATGGGACAGGGGCTTAACTATGGCTACACCTTC. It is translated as CAITMGQGLNYGYTF.